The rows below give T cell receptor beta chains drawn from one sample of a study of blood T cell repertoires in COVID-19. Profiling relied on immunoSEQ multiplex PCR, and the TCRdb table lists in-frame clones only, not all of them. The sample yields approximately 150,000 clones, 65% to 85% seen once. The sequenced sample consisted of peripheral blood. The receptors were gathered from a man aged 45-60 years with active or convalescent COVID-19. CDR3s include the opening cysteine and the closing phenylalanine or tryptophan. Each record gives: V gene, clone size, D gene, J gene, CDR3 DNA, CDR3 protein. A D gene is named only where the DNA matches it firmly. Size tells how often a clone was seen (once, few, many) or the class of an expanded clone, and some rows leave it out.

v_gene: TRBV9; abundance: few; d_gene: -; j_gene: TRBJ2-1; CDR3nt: TGTGCCAGCAGCGTAGGTCAGTCCTCCTACAATGAGCAGTTCTTC; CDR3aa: CASSVGQSSYNEQFF
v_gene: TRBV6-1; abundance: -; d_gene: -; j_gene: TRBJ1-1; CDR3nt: TGTGCCAGCAGTGAAACCCCCAGCGCTGAAGCTTTCTTT; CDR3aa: CASSETPSAEAFF
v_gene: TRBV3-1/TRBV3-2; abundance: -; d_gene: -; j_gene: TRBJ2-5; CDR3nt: TGTGCCAGCAGGTTGCAGGGGCGAGAGACCCAGTACTTC; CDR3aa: CASRLQGRETQYF
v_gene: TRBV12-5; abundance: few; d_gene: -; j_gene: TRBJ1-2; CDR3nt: TGTGCTAGTGGTGGTGACACGAACTATGGCTACACCTTC; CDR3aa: CASGGDTNYGYTF
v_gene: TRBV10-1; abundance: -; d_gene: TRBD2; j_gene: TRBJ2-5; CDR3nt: TGCGCCAGCAGTGTTGGACTAGCGGACCAAGAGACCCAGTACTTC; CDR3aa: CASSVGLADQETQYF
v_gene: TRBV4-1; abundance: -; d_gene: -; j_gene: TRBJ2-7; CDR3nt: TGCGCCAGCAGCCAAGGTGGGCCAGGGGGGATCTCCTACGAGCAGTACTTC; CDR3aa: CASSQGGPGGISYEQYF
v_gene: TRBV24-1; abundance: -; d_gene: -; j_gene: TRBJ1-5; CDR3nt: TGTGCCACCGGGGATAGACAGTCTAGCAATCAGCCCCAGCATTTT; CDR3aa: CATGDRQSSNQPQHF
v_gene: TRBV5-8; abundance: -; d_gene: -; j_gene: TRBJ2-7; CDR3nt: TGTGCCAGCAGCTGGGGACTCTACTACGAGCAGTACTTC; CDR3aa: CASSWGLYYEQYF
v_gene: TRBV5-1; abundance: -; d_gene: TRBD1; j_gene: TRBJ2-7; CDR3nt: TGCGCCAGCAGCTCACGAGGACAGGGAGGTTCCTACGAGCAGTACTTC; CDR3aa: CASSSRGQGGSYEQYF
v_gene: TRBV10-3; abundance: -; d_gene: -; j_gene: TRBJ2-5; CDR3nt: TGTGCCATCAGTGAGTCTTTCGGGTATGGAGAGACCCAGTACTTC; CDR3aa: CAISESFGYGETQYF
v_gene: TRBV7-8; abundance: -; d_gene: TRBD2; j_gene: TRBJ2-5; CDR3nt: TGTGCCAGCAGATCGTCTAGCGGACAAGAGACCCAGTACTTC; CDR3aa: CASRSSSGQETQYF
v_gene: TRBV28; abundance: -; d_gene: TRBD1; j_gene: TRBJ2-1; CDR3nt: TGTGCCAGCAGTCGGCTAACCGGGACAGGGGGGGAGTTGAATGAGCAGTTCTTC; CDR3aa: CASSRLTGTGGELNEQFF
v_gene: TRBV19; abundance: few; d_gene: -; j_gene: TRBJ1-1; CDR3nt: TGTGCCAGTAGTCACTACACTGAAGCTTTCTTT; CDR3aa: CASSHYTEAFF
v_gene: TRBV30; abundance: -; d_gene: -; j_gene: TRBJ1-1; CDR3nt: TGTGCCTGGACGACGCGGGGATGGGGAAGTGAAGCTTTCTTT; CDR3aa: CAWTTRGWGSEAFF
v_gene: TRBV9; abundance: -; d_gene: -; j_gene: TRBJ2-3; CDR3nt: TGTGCCAGCAGCGTAACGCAGGGATGGACAGATACGCAGTATTTT; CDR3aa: CASSVTQGWTDTQYF
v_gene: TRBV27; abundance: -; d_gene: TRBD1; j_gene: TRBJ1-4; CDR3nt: TGTGCCAGCACTTCCCAGGGACAGGCCGATGAAAAACTGTTTTTT; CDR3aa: CASTSQGQADEKLFF
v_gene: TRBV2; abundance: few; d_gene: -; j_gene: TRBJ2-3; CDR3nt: TGTGCCAGCAGTGAAGCGCCTGCGGTCGATACGCAGTATTTT; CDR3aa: CASSEAPAVDTQYF
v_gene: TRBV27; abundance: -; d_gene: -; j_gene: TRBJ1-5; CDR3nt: TGTGCCAGCAGTTCCGATAGGGGTCAGCCCCAGCATTTT; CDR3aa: CASSSDRGQPQHF
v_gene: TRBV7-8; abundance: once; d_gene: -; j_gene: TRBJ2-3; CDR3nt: TGTGCCAGCAGCTTAGGCCTGGTGGGAGCTTTAATAGATACGCAGTATTTT; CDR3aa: CASSLGLVGALIDTQYF
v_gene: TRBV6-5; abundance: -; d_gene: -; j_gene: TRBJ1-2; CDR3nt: TGTGCCAGCAGTTACGGCAGGGACTATGGCTACACCTTC; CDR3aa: CASSYGRDYGYTF
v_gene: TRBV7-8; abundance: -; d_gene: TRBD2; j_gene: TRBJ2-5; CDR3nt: TGTGCCAGCAGCTTATGGGCGGGACTAGTTCAAGAGACCCAGTACTTC; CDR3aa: CASSLWAGLVQETQYF
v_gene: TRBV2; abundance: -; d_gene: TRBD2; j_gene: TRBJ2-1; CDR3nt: TGTGCCAGCAAGGGGACTAGTTTCTATGAGCAGTTCTTC; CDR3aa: CASKGTSFYEQFF
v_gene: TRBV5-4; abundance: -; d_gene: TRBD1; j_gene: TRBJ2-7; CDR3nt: TGTGCCAGCAGCCAGCAGGGGGCTGGCGTGGACGAGCAGTACTTC; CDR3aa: CASSQQGAGVDEQYF
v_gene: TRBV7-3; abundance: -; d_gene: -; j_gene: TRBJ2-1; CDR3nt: TGTGCCAGCAGCTTAAGTCGCGGGTCCTCCTACAATGAGCAGTTCTTC; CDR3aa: CASSLSRGSSYNEQFF
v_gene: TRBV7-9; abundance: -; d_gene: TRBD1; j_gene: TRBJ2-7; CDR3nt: TGTGCCAGCAGCACGCGGACAGGGAATACCGAGCAGTACTTC; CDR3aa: CASSTRTGNTEQYF
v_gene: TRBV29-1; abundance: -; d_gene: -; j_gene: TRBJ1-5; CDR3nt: TGCAGCGTTGAAGAACATGATGATCAGCCCCAGCATTTT; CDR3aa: CSVEEHDDQPQHF
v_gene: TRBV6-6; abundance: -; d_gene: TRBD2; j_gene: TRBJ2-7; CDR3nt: TGTGCCAGCAGTTACTACGAAGCGGGAGGAATTAACGAGCAGTACTTC; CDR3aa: CASSYYEAGGINEQYF
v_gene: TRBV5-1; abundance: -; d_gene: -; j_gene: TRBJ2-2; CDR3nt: TGCGCCAGCAGCTTGGTGGGGGGCACCGGGGAGCTGTTTTTT; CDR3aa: CASSLVGGTGELFF
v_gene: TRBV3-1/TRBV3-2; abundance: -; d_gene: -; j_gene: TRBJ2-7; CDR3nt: TGTGCCAGCAGCCAAGTTGGGGGCAGCTACGAGCAGTACTTC; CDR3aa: CASSQVGGSYEQYF
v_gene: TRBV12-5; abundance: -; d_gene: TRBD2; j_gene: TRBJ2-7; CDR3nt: TGTGCTAGTGCCCAGACATGGACTAGCGGGGGGGACCCCTACGAGCAGTACTTC; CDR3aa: CASAQTWTSGGDPYEQYF
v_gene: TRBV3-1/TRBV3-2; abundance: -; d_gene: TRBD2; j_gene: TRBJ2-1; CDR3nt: TGTGCCAGCAGCCAAGACGGTAGCGGGAGGAGCTCCTACAATGAGCAGTTCTTC; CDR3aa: CASSQDGSGRSSYNEQFF
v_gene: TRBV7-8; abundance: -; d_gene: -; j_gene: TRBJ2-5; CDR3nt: TGTGCCAGCAGCCTACAGGAGACCCAGTACTTC; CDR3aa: CASSLQETQYF